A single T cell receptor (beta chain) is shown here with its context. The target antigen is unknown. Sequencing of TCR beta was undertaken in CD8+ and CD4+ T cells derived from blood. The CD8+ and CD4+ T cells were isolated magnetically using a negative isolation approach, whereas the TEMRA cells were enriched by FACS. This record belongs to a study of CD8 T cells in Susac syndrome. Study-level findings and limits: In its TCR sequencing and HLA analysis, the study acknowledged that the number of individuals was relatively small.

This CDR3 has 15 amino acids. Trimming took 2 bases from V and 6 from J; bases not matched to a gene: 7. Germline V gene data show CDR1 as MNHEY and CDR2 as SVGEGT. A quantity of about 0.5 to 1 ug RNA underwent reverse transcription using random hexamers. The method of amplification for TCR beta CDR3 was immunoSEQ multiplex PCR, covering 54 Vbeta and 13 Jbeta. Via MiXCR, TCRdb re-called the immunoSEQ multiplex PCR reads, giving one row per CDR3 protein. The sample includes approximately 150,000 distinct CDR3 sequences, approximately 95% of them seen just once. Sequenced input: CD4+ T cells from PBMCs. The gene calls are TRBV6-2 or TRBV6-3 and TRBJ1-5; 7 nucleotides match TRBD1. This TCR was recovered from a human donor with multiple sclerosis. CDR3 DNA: TGTGCCAGCAGTTACGTTGTCCAGGGGGTTCAGCCCCAGCATTTT. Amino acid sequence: CASSYVVQGVQPQHF.